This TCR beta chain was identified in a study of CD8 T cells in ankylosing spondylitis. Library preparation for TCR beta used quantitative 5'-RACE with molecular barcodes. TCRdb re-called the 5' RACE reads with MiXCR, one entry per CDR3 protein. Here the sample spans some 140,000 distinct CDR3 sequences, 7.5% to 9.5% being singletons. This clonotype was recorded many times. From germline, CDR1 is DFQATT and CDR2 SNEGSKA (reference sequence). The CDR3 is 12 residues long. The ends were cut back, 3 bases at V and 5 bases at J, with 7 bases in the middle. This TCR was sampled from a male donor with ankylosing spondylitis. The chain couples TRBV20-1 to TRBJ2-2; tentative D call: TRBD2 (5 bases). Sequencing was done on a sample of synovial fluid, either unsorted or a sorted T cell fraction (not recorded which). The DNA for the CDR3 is TGCAGTGCTAGCCGGGGTACCGGGGAGCTGTTTTTT. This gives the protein CSASRGTGELFF.